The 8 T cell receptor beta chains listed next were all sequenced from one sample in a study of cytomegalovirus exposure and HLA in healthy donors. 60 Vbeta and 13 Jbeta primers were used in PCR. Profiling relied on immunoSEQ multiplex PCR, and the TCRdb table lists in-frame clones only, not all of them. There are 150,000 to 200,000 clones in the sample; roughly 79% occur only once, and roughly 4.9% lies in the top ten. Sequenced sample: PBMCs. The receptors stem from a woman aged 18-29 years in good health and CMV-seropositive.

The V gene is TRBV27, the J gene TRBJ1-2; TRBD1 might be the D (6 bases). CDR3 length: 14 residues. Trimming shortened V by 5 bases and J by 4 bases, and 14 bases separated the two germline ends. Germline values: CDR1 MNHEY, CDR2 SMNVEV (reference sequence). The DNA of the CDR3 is TGTGCCAGCAGTCGTCCAGGGGTGGGCTATGGCTACACCTTC. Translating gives CASSRPGVGYGYTF.

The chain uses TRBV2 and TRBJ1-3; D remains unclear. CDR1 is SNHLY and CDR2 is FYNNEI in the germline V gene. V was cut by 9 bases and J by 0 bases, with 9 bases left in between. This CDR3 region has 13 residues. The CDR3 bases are TGTGCCAGTCATGCACTCTCTGGAAACACCATATATTTT. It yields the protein CASHALSGNTIYF.

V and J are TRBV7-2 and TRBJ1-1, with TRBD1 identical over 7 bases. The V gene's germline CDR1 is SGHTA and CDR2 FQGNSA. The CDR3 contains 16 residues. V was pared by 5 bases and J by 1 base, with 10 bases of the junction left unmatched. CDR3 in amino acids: CASSLIAGTANTEAFF. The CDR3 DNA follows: TGTGCCAGCAGCCTGATTGCGGGGACAGCGAACACTGAAGCTTTCTTT.

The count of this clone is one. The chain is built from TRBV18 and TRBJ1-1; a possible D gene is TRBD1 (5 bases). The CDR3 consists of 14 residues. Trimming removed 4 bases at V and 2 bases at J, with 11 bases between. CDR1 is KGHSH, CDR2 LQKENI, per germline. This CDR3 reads CASSRWGDNTEAFF. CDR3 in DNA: TGTGCCAGCTCACGGTGGGGGGATAACACTGAAGCTTTCTTT.

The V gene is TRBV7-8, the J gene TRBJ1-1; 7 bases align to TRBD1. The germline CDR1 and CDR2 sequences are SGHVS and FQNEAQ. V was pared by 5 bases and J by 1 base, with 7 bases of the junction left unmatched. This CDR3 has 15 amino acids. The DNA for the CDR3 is TGTGCCAGCAGCAAAGACAGGGACGAGAACACTGAAGCTTTCTTT. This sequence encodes CASSKDRDENTEAFF.

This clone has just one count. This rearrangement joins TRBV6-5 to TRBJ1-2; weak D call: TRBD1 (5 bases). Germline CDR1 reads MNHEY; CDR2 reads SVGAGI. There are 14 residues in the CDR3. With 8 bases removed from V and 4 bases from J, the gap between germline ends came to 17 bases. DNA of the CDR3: TGTGCCAGCGGAGGGACCTCCACCTCCTATGGCTACACCTTC. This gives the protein CASGGTSTSYGYTF.

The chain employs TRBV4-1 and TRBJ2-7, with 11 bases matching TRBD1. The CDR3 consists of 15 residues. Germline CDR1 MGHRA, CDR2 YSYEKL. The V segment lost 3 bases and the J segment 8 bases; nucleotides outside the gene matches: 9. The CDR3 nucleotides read TGCGCCAGCAGCCATCCCGGACAGGGGGCGGAAAAGCAGTACTTC. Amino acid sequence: CASSHPGQGAEKQYF.

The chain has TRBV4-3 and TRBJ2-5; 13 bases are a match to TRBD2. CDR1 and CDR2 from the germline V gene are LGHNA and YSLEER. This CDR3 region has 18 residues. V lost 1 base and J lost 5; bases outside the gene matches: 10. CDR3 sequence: CASSQGLAGGQRGETQYF. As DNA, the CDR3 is TGCGCCAGCAGCCAAGGACTAGCGGGGGGCCAACGAGGGGAGACCCAGTACTTC.